Given below is one TCR beta chain in context. Its matching antigen is unknown. Template switching, a step in the protocol, added a universal primer site, and cDNA carried unique molecular identifiers. TCRdb itself ran the 5' RACE reads through MiXCR, one entry per CDR3 protein. This sample has around 550,000 distinct CDR3 sequences; roughly 15% occur once, and the top ten carry roughly 0.42%. The source of the sample is a study of identical twins. Findings and limits, study-wide: Partial confounding of zero-insertion analyses by invariant MAIT and iNKT cells was possible. Carriage of fewer insertions was seen in abundant cord blood beta clonotypes, whereas memory repertoires showed none. Within monozygotic twins, out-of-frame TCR alpha sharing was underestimated by the models.

Germline CDR1 is SGHDT and CDR2 is YYEEEE. The V end lost 6 bases, the J end lost 1 base, and 7 bases lay between the germline ends. The CDR3 has 13 amino acids. These data are also associated with another study on yellow fever vaccine responses in identical twins.

The specimen was CD4+ T cells sorted from blood. The chain combines TRBV5-6 with TRBJ2-2; the D gene is possibly TRBD2 (5 bases). This receptor was obtained from a woman between 18 and 29 years old in good health. The CDR3 DNA follows: TGTGCCAGCAACCGGGAGAACACCGGGGAGCTGTTTTTT. Its translation: CASNRENTGELFF.